This T cell receptor beta chain is drawn from a study of blood T cells in healthy people across ages. The study, taken as a whole, reports: Observed TCR beta diversity showed a strong correlation with the percentage of naive T cells as measured by flow cytometry.

Worth noting for this clonotype: The antigen remains undetermined.

Alongside a J-beta primer mix, a sample-barcoded 5' primer served in a second PCR lasting about 7 to 11 cycles. MiXCR, run by TCRdb on the 5' RACE reads, gives a single entry per CDR3 protein. This table holds 550,000 to 600,000 distinct CDR3 sequences, 27% found once. The V end lost 6 bases, the J end lost 2 bases, and 18 bases lay between the germline ends. CDR1 and CDR2 (germline): MNHNS, SASEGT. The CDR3 is 16 amino acids. This TCR came from a woman aged 70-85 years in good health. Sequencing used blood. This sequence joins TRBV6-1 and TRBJ2-3; D might be TRBD1 (6 bases). The CDR3 DNA reads as TGTGCCAGCAGCGGCGTAGGGCAGGGGAACACAGATACGCAGTATTTT. Translation gives CASSGVGQGNTDTQYF.